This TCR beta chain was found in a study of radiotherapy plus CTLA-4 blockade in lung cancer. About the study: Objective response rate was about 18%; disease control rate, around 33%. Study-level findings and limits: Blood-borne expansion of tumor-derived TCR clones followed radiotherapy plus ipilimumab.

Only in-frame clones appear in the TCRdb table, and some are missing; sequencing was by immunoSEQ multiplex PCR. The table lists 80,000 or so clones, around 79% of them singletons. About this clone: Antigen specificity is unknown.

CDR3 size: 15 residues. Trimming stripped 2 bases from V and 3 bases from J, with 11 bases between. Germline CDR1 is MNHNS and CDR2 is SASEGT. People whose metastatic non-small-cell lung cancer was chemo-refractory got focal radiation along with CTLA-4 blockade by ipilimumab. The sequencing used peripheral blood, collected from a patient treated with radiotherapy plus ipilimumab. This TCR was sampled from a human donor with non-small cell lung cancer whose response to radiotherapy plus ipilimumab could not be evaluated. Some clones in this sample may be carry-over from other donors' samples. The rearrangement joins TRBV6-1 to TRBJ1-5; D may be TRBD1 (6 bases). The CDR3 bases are TGTGCCAGCAGTGAATTGGGGGCATACAATCAGCCCCAGCATTTT. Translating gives CASSELGAYNQPQHF.